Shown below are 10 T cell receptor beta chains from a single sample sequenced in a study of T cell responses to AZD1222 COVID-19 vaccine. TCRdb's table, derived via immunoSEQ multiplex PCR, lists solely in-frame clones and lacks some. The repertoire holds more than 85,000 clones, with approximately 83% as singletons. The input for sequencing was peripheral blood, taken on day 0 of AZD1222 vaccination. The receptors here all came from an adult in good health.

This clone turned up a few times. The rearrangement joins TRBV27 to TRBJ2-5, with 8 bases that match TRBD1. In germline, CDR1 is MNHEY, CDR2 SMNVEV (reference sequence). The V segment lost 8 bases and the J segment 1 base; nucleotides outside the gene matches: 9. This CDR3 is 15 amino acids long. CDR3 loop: CASAPGGRLQETQYF. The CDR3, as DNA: TGTGCCAGCGCCCCAGGGGGCAGACTCCAAGAGACCCAGTACTTC.

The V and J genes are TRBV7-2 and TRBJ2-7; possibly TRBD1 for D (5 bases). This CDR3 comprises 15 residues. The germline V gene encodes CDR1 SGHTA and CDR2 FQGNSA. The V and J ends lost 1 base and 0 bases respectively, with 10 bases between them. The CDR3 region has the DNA TGTGCCAGCAGCTTAGGGGGCGCGAGCTCCTACGAGCAGTACTTC. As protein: CASSLGGASSYEQYF.

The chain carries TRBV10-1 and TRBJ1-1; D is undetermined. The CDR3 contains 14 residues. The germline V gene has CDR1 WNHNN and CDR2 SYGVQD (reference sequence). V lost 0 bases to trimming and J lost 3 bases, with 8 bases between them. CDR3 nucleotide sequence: TGCGCCAGCAGTGAGTCCCCGAGGGACACTGAAGCTTTCTTT. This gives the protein CASSESPRDTEAFF.

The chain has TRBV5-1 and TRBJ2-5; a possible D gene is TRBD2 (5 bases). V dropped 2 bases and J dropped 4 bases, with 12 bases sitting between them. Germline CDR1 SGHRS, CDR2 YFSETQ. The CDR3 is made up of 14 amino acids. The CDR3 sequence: CASSLLDLSETQYF. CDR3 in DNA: TGCGCCAGCAGCTTACTAGACCTTTCAGAGACCCAGTACTTC.

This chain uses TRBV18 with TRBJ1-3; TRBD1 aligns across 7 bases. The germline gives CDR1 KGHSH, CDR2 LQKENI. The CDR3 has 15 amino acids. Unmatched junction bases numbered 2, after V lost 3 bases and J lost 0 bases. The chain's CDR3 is CASSPGTASGNTIYF. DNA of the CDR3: TGTGCCAGCTCACCTGGGACAGCCTCTGGAAACACCATATATTTT.

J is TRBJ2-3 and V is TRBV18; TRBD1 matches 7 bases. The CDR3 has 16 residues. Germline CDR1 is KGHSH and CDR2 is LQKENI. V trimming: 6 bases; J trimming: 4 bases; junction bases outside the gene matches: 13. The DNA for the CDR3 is TGTGCCAGCTCTTCTAATTCCGGGACAGCCCCAGATACGCAGTATTTT. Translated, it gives CASSSNSGTAPDTQYF.

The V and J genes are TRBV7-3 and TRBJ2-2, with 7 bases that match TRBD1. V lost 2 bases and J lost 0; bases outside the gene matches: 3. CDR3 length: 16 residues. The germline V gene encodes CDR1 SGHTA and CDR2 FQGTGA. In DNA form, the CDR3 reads TGTGCCAGCAGCTTACTCGGGACAGCGAACACCGGGGAGCTGTTTTTT. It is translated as CASSLLGTANTGELFF.

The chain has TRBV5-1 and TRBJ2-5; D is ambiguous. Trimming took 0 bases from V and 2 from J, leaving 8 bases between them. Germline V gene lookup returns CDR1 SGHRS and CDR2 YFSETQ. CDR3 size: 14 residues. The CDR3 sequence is CASSLGRPQETQYF. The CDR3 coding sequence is TGCGCCAGCAGCTTGGGACGGCCACAAGAGACCCAGTACTTC. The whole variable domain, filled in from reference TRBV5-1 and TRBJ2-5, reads KAGVTQTPRYLIKTRGQQVTLSCSPISGHRSVSWYQQTPGQGLQFLFEYFSETQRNKGNFPGRFSGRQFSNSRSEMNVSTLELGDSALYLCASSLGRPQETQYFGPGTRLLVL.

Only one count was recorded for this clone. The CDR3 loop is CAASRALDTQYF. In DNA form, the CDR3 reads TGTGCCGCGTCGCGGGCCCTCGATACGCAGTATTTT. The V call is TRBV25-1, the J call TRBJ2-3, with D possibly TRBD2 on 5 matching bases. This CDR3 is 12 amino acids long. Between the trimmed V and J ends, which lost 11 bases and 6 bases, there was a span of 15 bases. The germline CDR1 and CDR2 sequences are MGHDK and SYGVNS.

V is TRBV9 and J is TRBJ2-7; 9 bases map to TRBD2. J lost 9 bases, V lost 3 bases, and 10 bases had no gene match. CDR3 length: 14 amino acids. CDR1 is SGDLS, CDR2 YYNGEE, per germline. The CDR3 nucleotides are TGTGCCAGCAGCGGTAGCGGGAGACCCCCCTTGCAGTACTTC. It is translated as CASSGSGRPPLQYF.